Below are 32 T cell receptor beta chains sequenced from a single sample in a study of cytomegalovirus exposure and HLA in healthy donors. With 60 Vbeta and 13 Jbeta primers, the PCR was carried out. Libraries were prepared by immunoSEQ multiplex PCR; TCRdb keeps only in-frame clonotypes and omits some of them. The sample lists around 130,000 clones, approximately 85% occurring once. The sample was PBMCs. The receptors come from a boy aged 5 to 17 in good health and CMV-seronegative.

The rearrangement joins TRBV11-2 to TRBJ1-1; no clear D gene. This CDR3 has 15 amino acids. Germline V gene sequence: CDR1 SGHAT, CDR2 FQNNGV. Trimming cost V 0 bases and J 2 bases, with 10 bases left between them. The CDR3 sequence: CASSLELTSNTEAFF. CDR3 DNA sequence: TGTGCCAGCAGCTTAGAATTGACTTCCAACACTGAAGCTTTCTTT. Complete variable domain (other parts from reference TRBV11-2 and TRBJ1-1): EAGVAQSPRYKIIEKRQSVAFWCNPISGHATLYWYQQILGQGPKLLIQFQNNGVVDDSQLPKDRFSAERLKGVDSTLKIQPAKLEDSAVYLCASSLELTSNTEAFFGQGTRLTVV.

V gene TRBV9 combines with J gene TRBJ2-5; TRBD1 aligns across 7 bases. V dropped 5 bases and J dropped 1; count of bases not matched to a gene: 14. The CDR3 spans 17 residues. Germline V gives CDR1 SGDLS, CDR2 YYNGEE. In DNA, the CDR3 is TGTGCCAGCAGTGAAAAGATGGGGACAGCTATCCAAGAGACCCAGTACTTC. It translates to CASSEKMGTAIQETQYF.

The gene calls are TRBV19 and TRBJ2-5; the match to TRBD2 covers 14 bases. Germline V gene data show CDR1 as LNHDA and CDR2 as SQIVND (reference sequence). V trimming: 6 bases; J trimming: 5 bases; junction bases outside the gene matches: 5. This CDR3 has 15 amino acids. The CDR3 is CASRGLAGDRETQYF. CDR3 nucleotides: TGTGCCAGTAGGGGACTAGCGGGAGACAGGGAGACCCAGTACTTC.

The chain carries TRBV10-2 and TRBJ2-5; D may be TRBD2 (5 bases). V was clipped by 8 bases and J by 5 bases, with 15 bases between them. Germline V gene data show CDR1 as WSHSY and CDR2 as SAAADI. The CDR3 consists of 13 residues. The CDR3 DNA is TGCGCCAGCTGGCCTTATCGAGGGGAGACCCAGTACTTC. Its translation is CASWPYRGETQYF.

The CDR3 region is CASSLRQGLTDTQYF. CDR3 bases: TGTGCCAGCAGCCTAAGGCAGGGTTTGACAGATACGCAGTATTTT. The chain recombines TRBV11-1 with TRBJ2-3; TRBD1 is a possible D gene (5 bases). The CDR3 loop spans 15 amino acids. Germline assignment: CDR1 SGHAT and CDR2 FQDESV (reference sequence). The V end lost 5 bases, the J end lost 3 bases, and 15 bases lay between the germline ends.

This chain joins TRBV6-1 and TRBJ2-5, with a tentative D call TRBD1 (6 bases). The CDR3 covers 12 residues. Deletions cut 0 bases from V and 7 bases from J, with 6 bases between. Germline V gene lookup returns CDR1 MNHNS and CDR2 SASEGT. The CDR3 DNA is TGTGCCAGCAGTGAAGCCAGGGGGACCCAGTACTTC. Translated: CASSEARGTQYF.

CDR3 sequence reads: CASTLTSGSDNEQFF. CDR3 bases: TGTGCCAGTACCCTGACTAGCGGGAGCGACAATGAGCAGTTCTTC. The chain has TRBV19 and TRBJ2-1; 12 bases fit TRBD2. The germline gives CDR1 LNHDA, CDR2 SQIVND (reference sequence). There are 15 residues in the CDR3. V was pared by 7 bases and J by 5 bases, with 6 bases of the junction left unmatched.

The chain combines TRBV7-8 with TRBJ2-7; 10 bases fit TRBD1. Germline values: CDR1 SGHVS, CDR2 FQNEAQ. This CDR3 spans 14 amino acids. The trim removed 5 bases at V and 4 bases at J, leaving 5 bases unmatched. CDR3 in DNA: TGTGCCAGCAGCGCCGGGACAGGGGAGTACGAGCAGTACTTC. Translating gives CASSAGTGEYEQYF.

V is TRBV5-1 and J is TRBJ1-1; D ambiguous. Trimming removed 6 bases at V and 3 bases at J, with 9 bases between. The germline V gene has CDR1 SGHRS and CDR2 YFSETQ. This CDR3 spans 12 amino acids. DNA of the CDR3: TGCGCCAGCAACGATGGCCACACTGAAGCTTTCTTT. Translation: CASNDGHTEAFF. Together with reference TRBV5-1 and TRBJ1-1, the CDR3 gives the full variable domain: KAGVTQTPRYLIKTRGQQVTLSCSPISGHRSVSWYQQTPGQGLQFLFEYFSETQRNKGNFPGRFSGRQFSNSRSEMNVSTLELGDSALYLCASNDGHTEAFFGQGTRLTVV.

V is TRBV19 and J is TRBJ1-2; D perhaps matches TRBD1 (5 bases). V dropped 1 base and J dropped 3 bases, with 12 bases sitting between them. Germline V gene data show CDR1 as LNHDA and CDR2 as SQIVND (reference sequence). The CDR3 is made up of 15 amino acids. The CDR3 sequence is CASSIVGRGDYGYTF. The CDR3 nucleotides are TGTGCCAGTAGTATAGTTGGCCGGGGGGACTATGGCTACACCTTC.

V usage is TRBV14 and J usage is TRBJ2-2; 8 bases are a match to TRBD1. Germline CDR1 and CDR2: SGHDN and FVKESK. The CDR3 totals 13 residues. J gave up 6 bases and V 3 bases, and 0 bases lay outside the gene matches. The CDR3 nucleotides read TGTGCCAGCAGCCAGACAGGGGCCGGGGAGCTGTTTTTT. Translating gives CASSQTGAGELFF.

The J gene is TRBJ2-3, the V gene TRBV7-2; 11 nucleotides agree with TRBD2. V trimming: 4 bases; J trimming: 1 base; junction bases outside the gene matches: 4. This CDR3 comprises 16 residues. The V gene's germline CDR1 is SGHTA and CDR2 FQGNSA. The CDR3 is CASSWPLAGGTDTQYF. CDR3 in DNA: TGTGCCAGCAGCTGGCCACTAGCGGGGGGCACAGATACGCAGTATTTT. Variable domain in full (rest from reference TRBV7-2 and TRBJ2-3): GAGVSQSPSNKVTEKGKDVELRCDPISGHTALYWYRQSLGQGLEFLIYFQGNSAPDKSGLPSDRFSAERTGGSVSTLTIQRTQQEDSAVYLCASSWPLAGGTDTQYFGPGTRLTVL.

The rearrangement joins TRBV7-9 to TRBJ2-1; 15 bases agree with TRBD2. Germline CDR1 and CDR2: SEHNR and FQNEAQ (reference sequence). Unmatched junction bases numbered 9, after V lost 5 bases and J lost 7 bases. The CDR3 covers 17 residues. For the CDR3, the DNA is TGTGCCAGCAGCCGAGGACTAGCGGGAGGGCCGGGTAATGAGCAGTTCTTC. Amino acid sequence: CASSRGLAGGPGNEQFF.

The genes are TRBV6-1 and TRBJ2-1, with TRBD2 identical over 11 bases. V shed 3 bases, J shed 6 bases, and the junction held 7 bases outside the gene matches. Germline lookup yields CDR1 MNHNS and CDR2 SASEGT. The CDR3 has 16 amino acids. The CDR3 reads CASSDRLAGRSNEQFF. For the CDR3, the DNA is TGTGCCAGCAGTGATCGACTAGCGGGAAGGTCCAATGAGCAGTTCTTC.

The genes are TRBV5-3 and TRBJ1-6; TRBD1 matches 7 bases. TRBV5-3 is an ORF, with its function uncertain. The CDR3 sequence is 15 residues long. With 5 bases clipped from V and 9 bases from J, the junction kept 11 bases outside the gene matches. Here the CDR3 DNA reads TGTGCCAGAAGTCAAAGGGGGCCGGCTTTTTCACCCCTCCACTTT. It specifies CARSQRGPAFSPLHF.

The chain links TRBV5-6 to TRBJ2-2, with 10 bases identical to TRBD1. The germline CDR1 and CDR2 sequences are SGHDT and YYEEEE. There are 16 residues in the CDR3. The V gene end was trimmed by 2 bases and the J gene end by 5 bases; junction bases not matched to a gene: 6. The CDR3: CASSLPGQGWTGELFF. CDR3 nucleotide sequence: TGTGCCAGCAGCTTACCGGGACAGGGGTGGACCGGGGAGCTGTTTTTT.

The gene calls are TRBV6-1 and TRBJ2-2; 7 bases agree with TRBD2. Germline values: CDR1 MNHNS, CDR2 SASEGT. Germline trimming cut 11 bases from V and 5 bases from J; bases unmatched to any gene: 11. The CDR3 spans 14 residues. CDR3 residues: CAGGRDPLTGELFF. CDR3 nucleotide sequence: TGTGCCGGGGGGAGGGACCCATTGACCGGGGAGCTGTTTTTT.

The CDR3 DNA reads as TGTGCCAGCAGCTTAGCCCCGGGACTAGTCGGGGAGCTGTTTTTT. Translation gives CASSLAPGLVGELFF. The J gene is TRBJ2-2, the V gene TRBV7-9; the match to TRBD2 covers 8 bases. The CDR3 spans 15 residues. Germline trimming cut 0 bases from V and 7 bases from J; bases unmatched to any gene: 4. Looked up from germline, CDR1 is SEHNR and CDR2 is FQNEAQ (reference sequence).

The chain is built from TRBV13 and TRBJ2-1; 7 bases match TRBD2. V lost 4 bases, J lost 3 bases, and 18 bases stayed unmatched. The CDR3 sequence is 19 residues long. CDR1 and CDR2 from the germline V gene are PRHDT and FYEKMQ (reference sequence). The CDR3: CASSSHGGIGTNYYNEQFF. CDR3 sequence (DNA): TGTGCCAGCAGCTCACACGGGGGGATTGGAACGAATTACTACAATGAGCAGTTCTTC.

This clone was counted a few times. The chain recombines TRBV7-2 with TRBJ2-7, with a tentative D call TRBD1 (5 bases). Trimming removed 0 bases at V and 3 bases at J, with 6 bases between. CDR3 length: 13 residues. The germline gives CDR1 SGHTA, CDR2 FQGNSA. CDR3 amino acids: CASSLATDYEQYF. Written as DNA, the CDR3 is TGTGCCAGCAGCTTAGCGACAGACTACGAGCAGTACTTC.

This chain connects TRBV7-9 to TRBJ2-1; D is undetermined. The germline CDR1 and CDR2 sequences are SEHNR and FQNEAQ (reference sequence). The CDR3 loop spans 13 amino acids. V gave up 0 bases and J gave up 5 bases, with 5 bases separating them. The CDR3 region has the DNA TGTGCCAGCAGCTTAGCACTGGACAATGAGCAGTTCTTC. Its translation is CASSLALDNEQFF. The variable domain in full, completed from reference TRBV7-9 and TRBJ2-1, reads DTGVSQNPRHKITKRGQNVTFRCDPISEHNRLYWYRQTLGQGPEFLTYFQNEAQLEKSRLLSDRFSAERPKGSFSTLEIQRTEQGDSAMYLCASSLALDNEQFFGPGTRLTVL.

This clone appeared a few times. The rearrangement joins TRBV2 to TRBJ1-1; TRBD1 is a possible D gene (6 bases). CDR1 and CDR2 (germline): SNHLY, FYNNEI. V was pared by 4 bases and J by 7 bases, with 7 bases between. The CDR3 contains 11 residues. The CDR3 region is CASSAQGEAFF. In DNA form, the CDR3 reads TGTGCCAGCAGTGCACAGGGTGAAGCTTTCTTT.

The chain combines TRBV4-2 with TRBJ2-1; tentative D call: TRBD1 (6 bases). Per the germline V gene, CDR1 is LGHNA and CDR2 is YNFKEQ. Trimming cost V 2 bases and J 5 bases, with 16 bases left between them. The CDR3 runs 16 residues. Here the CDR3 reads CASSQSQLQGHNEQFF. CDR3 coding DNA: TGTGCCAGCAGCCAATCCCAACTACAGGGCCACAATGAGCAGTTCTTC.

The J gene is TRBJ2-7, the V gene TRBV7-9, with 11 bases that match TRBD2. The length of the CDR3 is 14 residues. V lost 3 bases, J lost 6 bases, and 4 bases stayed unmatched. The germline CDR1 and CDR2 sequences are SEHNR and FQNEAQ (reference sequence). The CDR3 sequence: CASSFGTSGGEQYF. The CDR3 DNA reads as TGTGCCAGCAGCTTTGGGACTAGCGGAGGCGAGCAGTACTTC.

The chain uses TRBV15 and TRBJ2-2; D might be TRBD1 (6 bases). Germline V gives CDR1 LNHNV, CDR2 YYDKDF (reference sequence). The V end lost 5 bases, the J end lost 6 bases, and 10 bases lay between the germline ends. The CDR3 spans 13 residues. CDR3 residues: CATSDQGSGELFF. The CDR3 nucleotides read TGTGCCACCAGCGACCAGGGGTCCGGGGAGCTGTTTTTT.

The rearrangement joins TRBV27 to TRBJ2-7, with 8 nucleotides matching TRBD2. J was trimmed by 1 base and V by 3 bases; bases with no gene match: 14. The CDR3 covers 18 residues. Germline V gene sequence: CDR1 MNHEY, CDR2 SMNVEV (reference sequence). The CDR3 nucleotides are TGTGCCAGCAGTTTGGTGTCGGGCGGGGGGATCGTATCCTACGAGCAGTACTTC. Protein product: CASSLVSGGGIVSYEQYF.

This clone was seen once. CDR3 sequence: CASSLGDRSPGNTIYF. Here the CDR3 DNA reads TGTGCCAGCAGTTTGGGGGACAGGTCCCCTGGAAACACCATATATTTT. The V call is TRBV28, the J call TRBJ1-3; 8 nucleotides agree with TRBD1. With V trimmed by 3 bases and J by 2 bases, 6 bases remained unmatched. This CDR3 contains 16 residues. CDR1 is MDHEN, CDR2 SYDVKM, per germline.

The chain has TRBV2 and TRBJ1-3; 7 positions match TRBD1. CDR3 length equals 15 residues. V lost 6 bases, J lost 7 bases, and 12 bases stayed unmatched. Germline V CDR1 and CDR2: SNHLY, FYNNEI. CDR3 protein: CASSDPWDSDNTIYF. CDR3 nucleotides: TGTGCCAGCAGCGACCCTTGGGACAGCGACAACACCATATATTTT.

The gene calls are TRBV6-1 and TRBJ1-5, with 12 bases identical to TRBD1. The germline V gene encodes CDR1 MNHNS and CDR2 SASEGT. The CDR3 sequence is 19 residues long. Trimming took 1 base from V and 3 from J; bases not matched to a gene: 10. In DNA form, the CDR3 reads TGTGCCAGCAGTGAAGAAGAGAAGGGGGACAGGGGGCTCAATCAGCCCCAGCATTTT. This encodes CASSEEEKGDRGLNQPQHF.

V and J are TRBV30 and TRBJ1-2, with TRBD1 identical over 10 bases. The CDR3 runs to 14 residues. J was trimmed by 0 bases and V by 4 bases; bases with no gene match: 2. Germline V lookup: CDR1 GTSNPN, CDR2 SVGIG (reference sequence). The CDR3 coding sequence is TGTGCCTGGACTGGACAGGGGGCTAACTATGGCTACACCTTC. Translating gives CAWTGQGANYGYTF. The whole variable domain, remainder taken from reference TRBV30 and TRBJ1-2, is SQTIHQWPATLVQPVGSPLSLECTVEGTSNPNLYWYRQAAGRGLQLLFYSVGIGQISSEVPQNLSASRPQDRQFILSSKKLLLSDSGFYLCAWTGQGANYGYTFGSGTRLTVV.

Only a few counts were recorded for this clone. The chain employs TRBV4-2 and TRBJ2-7; 10 nucleotides agree with TRBD1. The junction had 12 bases not matched to a gene; V was cut back by 1 base and J by 3 bases. Germline CDR1 reads LGHNA; CDR2 reads YNFKEQ. This CDR3 contains 18 residues. The DNA of the CDR3 is TGTGCCAGCAGCCAAGGTATTTTTACAGGGACAGGGGACTACGAGCAGTACTTC. It encodes CASSQGIFTGTGDYEQYF.

V is TRBV13 and J is TRBJ2-1, with 9 nucleotides matching TRBD1. Germline V gives CDR1 PRHDT, CDR2 FYEKMQ (reference sequence). Unmatched junction bases numbered 6, after V lost 3 bases and J lost 9 bases. The CDR3 has 14 residues. The CDR3 DNA follows: TGTGCCAGCAGCTTGGGACAGGGATATGGTGAGCAGTTCTTC. This codes for CASSLGQGYGEQFF.